Presented here are 21 T cell receptor beta chains from one specimen sequenced in a study of T-cell reconstitution after alpha-beta-depleted transplantation in children. Unique molecular identifiers were incorporated during preparation of the TCRbeta library. TCRdb re-derived calls from the PCR reads in MiXCR, one entry per CDR3 protein. The table shows 580,000 or so distinct CDR3 sequences, with roughly 23% occurring only once. The sample consisted of PBMCs, mostly from graft donor cells, taken 360 days after TCRalphabeta/CD19-depleted stem cell transplant. These receptors were obtained from a boy younger than two who had a stem cell transplant for acute myeloid leukemia, so the T cells may come from the graft donor.

The chain joins TRBV10-3 to TRBJ2-4; D might be TRBD1 or TRBD2, each matching 5 bases. Trimming removed 6 bases from V and 4 bases from J, with 10 bases in between. The CDR3 extends over 13 amino acids. CDR1 and CDR2 from the germline V gene are ENHRY and SYGVKD. The CDR3 reads CAIRDGGKNIQYF. CDR3 bases: TGTGCCATCAGGGATGGGGGAAAAAACATTCAGTACTTC.

This clonotype was seen many times. The chain combines TRBV7-2 with TRBJ2-1, with 10 bases lining up with TRBD2. Germline V gene lookup returns CDR1 SGHTA and CDR2 FQGNSA. The CDR3 sequence is 15 residues long. V was pared by 5 bases and J by 4 bases, with 5 bases of the junction left unmatched. The CDR3 loop reads CASSDTSGAYNEQFF. CDR3 in DNA: TGTGCCAGCAGCGATACTAGCGGGGCTTACAATGAGCAGTTCTTC. The entire variable domain, with the rest obtained from reference TRBV7-2 and TRBJ2-1, is as follows: GAGVSQSPSNKVTEKGKDVELRCDPISGHTALYWYRQSLGQGLEFLIYFQGNSAPDKSGLPSDRFSAERTGGSVSTLTIQRTQQEDSAVYLCASSDTSGAYNEQFFGPGTRLTVL.

The rearrangement joins TRBV5-6 to TRBJ2-7; TRBD1 is a possible D gene (9 bases). The V gene lost 0 bases and the J gene lost 2 bases, with 18 bases spanning the gap. In germline, CDR1 is SGHDT, CDR2 YYEEEE. The CDR3 spans 17 residues. CDR3 loop: CASSLAGGGQGPYEQYF. The CDR3, as DNA: TGTGCCAGCAGCTTGGCGGGAGGGGGACAGGGCCCCTACGAGCAGTACTTC.

About this clonotype: A much larger clone sits a single nucleotide away, making a read error possible. This CDR3 is missing its conserved last phenylalanine or tryptophan, likely due to a read error. The chain uses TRBV20-1 and TRBJ1-1; the match to TRBD1 covers 10 bases. The CDR3 sequence is 15 residues long. With 1 base clipped from V and 1 base from J, the junction kept 3 bases outside the gene matches. Per germline, CDR1 DFQATT and CDR2 SNEGSKA (reference sequence). In DNA, the CDR3 is TGCAGTGCTAGAGGACAGGGGGCCAGGAACACTGAAGCTTTCGTT. It translates to CSARGQGARNTEAFV.

This chain joins TRBV5-5 and TRBJ1-1, with D possibly TRBD1 on 5 matching bases. CDR1 SGHKS and CDR2 YYEKEE come from the germline V gene (reference sequence). Between the trimmed V and J ends, which lost 5 bases and 5 bases, there was a span of 10 bases. The CDR3 consists of 12 residues. Here the CDR3 DNA reads TGTGCCAGCAGGAGGGAGGGGACTGAAGCTTTCTTT. Amino acid sequence: CASRREGTEAFF.

The J gene is TRBJ2-1, the V gene TRBV24-1; no clear D. The CDR3 spans 13 residues. Trimming removed 0 bases at V and 7 bases at J, with 6 bases between. Looked up from germline, CDR1 is KGHDR and CDR2 is SFDVKD. The CDR3 spells CATSDLGKNEQFF. The CDR3 nucleotides read TGTGCCACCAGTGATTTGGGAAAGAATGAGCAGTTCTTC.

V and J are TRBV12-3 or TRBV12-4 and TRBJ1-4; D is perhaps TRBD1 (6 bases). Trimming pared 7 bases from V and 0 bases from J, leaving 24 bases between. CDR3 length: 19 amino acids. CDR3: CASTPVRGGKGPTNEKLFF. The CDR3 region has the DNA TGTGCCAGCACCCCGGTGCGGGGGGGCAAGGGACCAACTAATGAAAAACTGTTTTTT.

The CDR3 coding sequence is TGTGCCAGCAGCTTACGAAGTGCGGCAGATACGCAGTATTTT. Translation: CASSLRSAADTQYF. This rearrangement joins TRBV7-9 to TRBJ2-3; D not certain. Germline lookup yields CDR1 SEHNR and CDR2 FQNEAQ (reference sequence). CDR3 length equals 14 residues. Trimming cost V 2 bases and J 4 bases, with 10 bases left between them.

This clonotype showed up just once. V and J are TRBV28 and TRBJ2-5; 7 nucleotides line up with TRBD1. The germline CDR1 and CDR2 sequences are MDHEN and SYDVKM. This CDR3 is 15 amino acids long. After removal of 3 bases from V and 1 base from J, the junction contained 5 bases not matched to a gene. Written as DNA, the CDR3 is TGTGCCAGCAGTTTTGAGGGGGCCGGCCAAGAGACCCAGTACTTC. Protein: CASSFEGAGQETQYF.

This clonotype was detected only a few times. The chain recombines TRBV12-5 with TRBJ2-3; 7 bases align to TRBD1. The CDR3 is 15 amino acids. Germline loops: CDR1 LGHNT, CDR2 FRNRAP. V lost 6 bases, J lost 2 bases, and 8 bases stayed unmatched. CDR3 amino acids: CASGSPGQLTDTQYF. The CDR3 DNA reads TGTGCTAGTGGATCCCCGGGACAGCTCACAGATACGCAGTATTTT.

This clonotype was observed a handful of times. This sequence joins TRBV29-1 and TRBJ2-4; 10 bases align to TRBD1. Germline V lookup: CDR1 SQVTM, CDR2 ANQGSEA. There are 12 residues in the CDR3. The V segment lost 8 bases and the J segment 7 bases; nucleotides outside the gene matches: 5. The CDR3 nucleotides are TGCAGCTTCGGGACAGGGGCTAACATTCAGTACTTC. It is translated as CSFGTGANIQYF.

This clonotype occurred many times. The chain joins TRBV7-2 to TRBJ2-5; 9 nucleotides align to TRBD1. The junction had 4 bases not matched to a gene; V was cut back by 3 bases and J by 5 bases. The V gene's germline CDR1 is SGHTA and CDR2 FQGNSA. The CDR3 loop spans 14 amino acids. CDR3 region: CASSLSTGGETQYF. For the CDR3, the DNA is TGTGCCAGCAGCTTGTCGACAGGGGGGGAGACCCAGTACTTC. Looking up the rest from reference TRBV7-2 and TRBJ2-5 gives the full variable domain: GAGVSQSPSNKVTEKGKDVELRCDPISGHTALYWYRQSLGQGLEFLIYFQGNSAPDKSGLPSDRFSAERTGGSVSTLTIQRTQQEDSAVYLCASSLSTGGETQYFGPGTRLLVL.

The V gene is TRBV20-1, the J gene TRBJ2-4; D is tentatively TRBD1 or TRBD2 (7 bases each). The germline gives CDR1 DFQATT, CDR2 SNEGSKA (reference sequence). Trimming left V 4 bases short and J 3 bases short, with 22 bases between. CDR3 size: 17 residues. The CDR3 spells CSANGGDSLTGKNIQYF. CDR3 nucleotides: TGCAGTGCTAATGGGGGGGACAGCTTAACGGGCAAAAACATTCAGTACTTC.

The chain joins TRBV20-1 to TRBJ1-5; D may be TRBD1 (5 bases). This CDR3 region has 13 residues. V lost 1 base, J lost 5 bases, and 9 bases lay in between. Germline lookup yields CDR1 DFQATT and CDR2 SNEGSKA (reference sequence). CDR3 DNA: TGCAGTGCTAGAGGGGAGGGGTATCAGCCCCAGCATTTT. It is translated as CSARGEGYQPQHF.

This clonotype was seen ten or more times. V and J are TRBV19 and TRBJ1-3; possibly TRBD1 for D (6 bases). The length of the CDR3 is 15 residues. The germline gives CDR1 LNHDA, CDR2 SQIVND (reference sequence). V lost 7 bases to trimming and J lost 0 bases, with 13 bases between them. The CDR3 is CASKGTLLSGNTIYF. CDR3 nucleotide sequence: TGTGCCAGTAAGGGGACACTTCTCTCTGGAAACACCATATATTTT.

This chain uses TRBV12-3 or TRBV12-4 with TRBJ2-5; TRBD1 might be the D (6 bases). V gave up 2 bases and J gave up 1 base, with 11 bases separating them. The CDR3 extends over 15 amino acids. The CDR3 nucleotides read TGTGCCAGCAGTTTAATGGACAGCATCCAAGAGACCCAGTACTTC. This codes for CASSLMDSIQETQYF.

This clonotype was observed a handful of times. The V gene is TRBV29-1, the J gene TRBJ1-1; D not certain. The length of the CDR3 is 13 residues. V lost 3 bases and J 5 bases, leaving 13 bases between the germline ends. Germline values: CDR1 SQVTM, CDR2 ANQGSEA. The chain's CDR3 is CSVDSGWRTEAFF. The CDR3 bases are TGCAGCGTTGATTCGGGTTGGAGGACTGAAGCTTTCTTT.

In its sample, this clonotype was seen a few times. The genes are TRBV20-1 and TRBJ2-5; D tentatively reads TRBD1 or TRBD2 (5 bases each). V shed 5 bases and J shed 2 bases, with 12 bases lying between them. Germline V CDR1 and CDR2: DFQATT, SNEGSKA (reference sequence). The CDR3 is 13 residues long. CDR3 nucleotides: TGCAGTGCTGCCGGGGCCAGACAAGAGACCCAGTACTTC. Residues: CSAAGARQETQYF.

The gene calls are TRBV28 and TRBJ2-7, with TRBD1 identical over 8 bases. V lost 5 bases to trimming and J lost 5 bases; unmatched junction nucleotides: 8. CDR3 length: 14 residues. Germline V gives CDR1 MDHEN, CDR2 SYDVKM. CDR3: CASSPQDRVHEQYV. The CDR3 DNA reads TGTGCCAGCAGTCCCCAGGACAGGGTTCACGAGCAGTACGTC.

The chain couples TRBV6-5 to TRBJ1-2, with D uncertain. The CDR3 has 13 residues. The germline gives CDR1 MNHEY, CDR2 SVGAGI. V was cut by 0 bases and J by 8 bases, with 10 bases left in between. CDR3 amino acids: CASSYSGPVGYTF. DNA of the CDR3: TGTGCCAGCAGTTACTCTGGGCCGGTGGGCTACACCTTC.

This clonotype was observed a handful of times. The chain is built from TRBV5-6 and TRBJ2-1; a weak D match, TRBD1 (5 bases). V was pared by 2 bases and J by 6 bases, with 9 bases between. This CDR3 contains 13 residues. CDR1 is SGHDT and CDR2 is YYEEEE in the germline V gene. Written as DNA, the CDR3 is TGTGCCAGCAGCTTTGACAGCCCCAATGAGCAGTTCTTC. Amino acids: CASSFDSPNEQFF.